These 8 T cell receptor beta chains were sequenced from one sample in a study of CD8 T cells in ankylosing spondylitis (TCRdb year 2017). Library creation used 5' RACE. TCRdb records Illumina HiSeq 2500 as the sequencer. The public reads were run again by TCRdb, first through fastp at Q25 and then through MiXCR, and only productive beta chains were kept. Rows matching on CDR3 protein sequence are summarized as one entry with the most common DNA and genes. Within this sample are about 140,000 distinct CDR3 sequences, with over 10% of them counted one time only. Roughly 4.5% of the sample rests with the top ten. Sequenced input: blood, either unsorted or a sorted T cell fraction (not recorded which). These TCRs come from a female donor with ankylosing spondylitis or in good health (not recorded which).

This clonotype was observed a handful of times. The CDR3: CASSLAPAQFF. In DNA form, the CDR3 reads TGTGCCAGCAGCTTAGCCCCCGCCCAGTTCTTC. The chain recombines TRBV7-2 with TRBJ2-1; D is unresolved. Germline V gene sequence: CDR1 SGHTA, CDR2 FQGNSA. The V gene lost 0 bases and the J gene lost 13 bases, with 7 bases spanning the gap. The CDR3 loop spans 11 amino acids.

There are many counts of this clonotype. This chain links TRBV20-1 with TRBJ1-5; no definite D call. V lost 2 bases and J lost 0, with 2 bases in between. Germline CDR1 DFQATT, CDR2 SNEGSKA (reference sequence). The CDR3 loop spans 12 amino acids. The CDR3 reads CSARRSNQPQHF. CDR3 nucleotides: TGCAGTGCTAGACGTAGCAATCAGCCCCAGCATTTT.

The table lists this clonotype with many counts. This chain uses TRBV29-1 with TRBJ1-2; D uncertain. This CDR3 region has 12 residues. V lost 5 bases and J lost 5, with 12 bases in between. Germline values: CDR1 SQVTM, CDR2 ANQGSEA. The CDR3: CSVLTSGYGYTF. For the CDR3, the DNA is TGCAGCGTTCTAACGTCCGGGTATGGCTACACCTTC.

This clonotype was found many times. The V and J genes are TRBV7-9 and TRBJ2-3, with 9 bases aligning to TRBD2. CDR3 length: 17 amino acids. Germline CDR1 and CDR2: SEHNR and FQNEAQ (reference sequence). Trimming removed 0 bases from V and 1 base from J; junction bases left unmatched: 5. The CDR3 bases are TGTGCCAGCAGCTTAGCTAGAAGGACTAGCGGCACAGATACGCAGTATTTT. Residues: CASSLARRTSGTDTQYF.

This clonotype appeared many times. The CDR3 loop is CASSYSAGLAGPIRTGELFF. For the CDR3, the DNA is TGTGCCAGCAGTTACTCAGCAGGTTTAGCGGGACCGATCCGCACCGGGGAGCTGTTTTTT. The rearrangement joins TRBV6-5 to TRBJ2-2, with 8 bases that match TRBD2. Trimming took 0 bases from V and 4 from J; bases not matched to a gene: 16. CDR1 is MNHEY and CDR2 is SVGAGI in the germline V gene. The CDR3 consists of 20 residues.

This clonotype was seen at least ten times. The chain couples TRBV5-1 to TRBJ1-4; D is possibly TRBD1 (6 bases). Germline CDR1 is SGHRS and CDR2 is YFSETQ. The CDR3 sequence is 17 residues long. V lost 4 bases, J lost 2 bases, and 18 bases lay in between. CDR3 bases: TGCGCCAGCAGCCGTGGACAGTCCCTCGGGACTAATGAAAAACTGTTTTTT. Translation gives CASSRGQSLGTNEKLFF.

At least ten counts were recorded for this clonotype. Written as DNA, the CDR3 is TGCAGTGCTCTATGGACTAGCGGCCCCATGGAGACCCAGTACTTC. It yields the protein CSALWTSGPMETQYF. The chain links TRBV20-1 to TRBJ2-5; 10 bases are a match to TRBD2. Trimming at V came to 5 bases and at J to 5 bases, leaving 11 bases not matched to a gene. The CDR3 covers 15 residues. Per germline, CDR1 DFQATT and CDR2 SNEGSKA (reference sequence).

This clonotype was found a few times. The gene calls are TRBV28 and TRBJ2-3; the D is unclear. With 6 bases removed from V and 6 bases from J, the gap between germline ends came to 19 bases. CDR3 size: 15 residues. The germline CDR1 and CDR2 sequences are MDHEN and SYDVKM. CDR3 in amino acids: CASSTKKRRRDTQYF. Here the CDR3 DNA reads TGTGCCAGCAGCACTAAAAAAAGGCGGCGCGATACGCAGTATTTT.